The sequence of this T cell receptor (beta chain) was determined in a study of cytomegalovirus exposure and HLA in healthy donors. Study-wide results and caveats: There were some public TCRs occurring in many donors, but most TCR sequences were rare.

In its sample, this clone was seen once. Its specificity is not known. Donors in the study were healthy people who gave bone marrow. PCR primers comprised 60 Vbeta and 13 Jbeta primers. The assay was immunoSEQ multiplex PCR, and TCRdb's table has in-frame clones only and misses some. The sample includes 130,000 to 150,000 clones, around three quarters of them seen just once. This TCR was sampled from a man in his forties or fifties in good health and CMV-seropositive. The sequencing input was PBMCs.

CDR3 DNA sequence: TGTGCCAGTAGTCCCGCCCCGGGACAGGGTCTGAAGGCCGGGGAGCTGTTTTTT. Residues: CASSPAPGQGLKAGELFF. The V and J genes are TRBV19 and TRBJ2-2, with 9 bases identical to TRBD1. Losses at the gene ends were 5 bases for V and 6 bases for J; bases not matched to a gene: 16. This CDR3 contains 18 residues. The germline gives CDR1 LNHDA, CDR2 SQIVND (reference sequence).